This TCR beta chain was profiled in a study of control samples from healthy donors and cancer patients. Measured with immunoSEQ multiplex PCR; TCRdb has only the in-frame clones, and not every one. In the table there are about 71,000 clones, approximately 89% of which are singletons. The CDR3 contains 15 residues. Germline lookup yields CDR1 SEHNR and CDR2 FQNEAQ (reference sequence). V lost 7 bases and J lost 6, with 20 bases in between. The source of this sequence is a man between 60 and 70 years old with lung cancer. The rearrangement uses TRBV7-9 and TRBJ2-3; D might be TRBD2 (6 bases). The sequenced sample consisted of PBMCs. The CDR3 DNA is TGTGCCAGCACCCCCGGGAGAGGCTTGCCGGATACGCAGTATTTT. This gives the protein CASTPGRGLPDTQYF.